The 24 T cell receptor beta chains below all came from one sample that was sequenced in a study of T cells expressing NK-cell markers. After re-calling the 5' RACE reads, TCRdb lists one entry per CDR3 protein, DNA absent. Its clone listing holds 400,000 to 450,000 distinct CDR3 sequences. The sequenced sample consisted of blood T cells: a sorted CD56 or NKG2C T cell subset, CD4+ or CD8+ T cells, or bulk PBMC T cells (not recorded which). The receptors stem from a woman aged 18-70 years in good health.

The chain couples TRBV6-5 to TRBJ2-4; the D call from TCRdb, TRBD1, cannot be confirmed without DNA. Germline V gives CDR1 MNHEY, CDR2 SVGAGI. The CDR3 is 16 residues long. The chain's CDR3 is CASSYSGGRPKNIQYF.

The rearrangement links TRBV7-2 to TRBJ1-1. Germline CDR1 reads SGHTA; CDR2 reads FQGNSA. This CDR3 region has 14 residues. CDR3 in amino acids: CASTALGPNTEAFF.

The chain links TRBV5-5 to TRBJ2-7. This CDR3 region has 13 residues. CDR1 and CDR2 (germline): SGHKS, YYEKEE (reference sequence). The CDR3 spells CASSLVVGYEQYF.

The rearrangement joins TRBV5-1 to TRBJ2-1; TCRdb returns TRBD2, unconfirmable since there is no DNA. The CDR3 has 15 amino acids. The V gene's germline CDR1 is SGHRS and CDR2 YFSETQ. The CDR3 is CASSIFGTGPNEQFF. The whole variable domain, filled in from reference TRBV5-1 and TRBJ2-1, reads KAGVTQTPRYLIKTRGQQVTLSCSPISGHRSVSWYQQTPGQGLQFLFEYFSETQRNKGNFPGRFSGRQFSNSRSEMNVSTLELGDSALYLCASSIFGTGPNEQFFGPGTRLTVL.

The chain has TRBV10-2 and TRBJ2-1; no DNA is available, so the TRBD2 call from TCRdb remains unchecked. The CDR3 totals 16 residues. Germline assignment: CDR1 WSHSY and CDR2 SAAADI. The CDR3 loop reads CASSQEAGGIFGEQFF.

The V call is TRBV29-1, the J call TRBJ2-7; the TRBD1 assignment by TCRdb is unverifiable without DNA. CDR1 and CDR2 (germline): SQVTM, ANQGSEA. The CDR3 loop spans 12 amino acids. The CDR3 is CSVARGTYEQYF.

V is TRBV30 and J is TRBJ1-1; TCRdb picks TRBD1, but there is no DNA to check that call. CDR3 size: 14 residues. Germline-derived CDR1 and CDR2 are GTSNPN and SVGIG (reference sequence). This CDR3 reads CAWRTGTYDTEAFF.

The chain links TRBV5-5 to TRBJ1-6. Germline CDR1 reads SGHKS; CDR2 reads YYEKEE (reference sequence). The CDR3 spans 16 residues. CDR3 loop: CASSLDFGSGNSPLHF.

This rearrangement joins TRBV6-2 or TRBV6-3 to TRBJ2-5; TCRdb picks TRBD2, but there is no DNA to check that call. Germline V CDR1 and CDR2: MNHEY, SVGEGT. The CDR3 totals 15 residues. This CDR3 reads CASSYGGTSGETQYF.

The chain is built from TRBV28 and TRBJ2-7; no DNA is available, so the TRBD1 call from TCRdb remains unchecked. The CDR3 loop spans 15 amino acids. Looked up from germline, CDR1 is MDHEN and CDR2 is SYDVKM. CDR3 region: CASSFSSHRAHEQYF.

The V call is TRBV12-3 or TRBV12-4, the J call TRBJ1-5. This CDR3 region has 13 residues. CDR3 protein: CASSPTEYQPQHF.

The chain is built from TRBV13 and TRBJ2-7; TCRdb lists TRBD1, though no DNA is available to test this call. The CDR3 totals 14 residues. Germline V CDR1 and CDR2: PRHDT, FYEKMQ (reference sequence). The CDR3 spells CASSLVKGTYEQYF.

The rearrangement links TRBV7-2 to TRBJ1-2; as DNA is missing, the TRBD1 call by TCRdb cannot be tested. The CDR3 extends over 15 amino acids. Germline V lookup: CDR1 SGHTA, CDR2 FQGNSA. CDR3 in amino acids: CASSLGGGVEYGYTF.

This rearrangement joins TRBV7-3 to TRBJ1-5; TCRdb outputs TRBD1, but without DNA this stays unchecked. The length of the CDR3 is 15 residues. From germline, CDR1 is SGHTA and CDR2 FQGTGA. This CDR3 reads CASSTGTGVNQPQHF.

CDR3 residues: CASSFAETKAFF. The V and J genes are TRBV28 and TRBJ1-1. The V gene's germline CDR1 is MDHEN and CDR2 SYDVKM. There are 12 residues in the CDR3.

The chain is built from TRBV5-1 and TRBJ1-3. The CDR3 is 13 amino acids. The germline CDR1 and CDR2 sequences are SGHRS and YFSETQ. CDR3 residues: CASSWGEGNTIYF.

CDR3 loop: CASSERREVGELFF. The rearrangement links TRBV6-1 to TRBJ2-2; TCRdb indicates TRBD2, and absent DNA this call remains unverified. The CDR3 covers 14 residues. Germline V lookup: CDR1 MNHNS, CDR2 SASEGT.

The chain joins TRBV6-4 to TRBJ1-4; the TCRdb D gene call, TRBD1, has no DNA to confirm it. The CDR3 loop spans 15 amino acids. The germline V gene encodes CDR1 MRHNA and CDR2 SNTAGT. CDR3: CASSDTGAQDEKLFF.

This chain links TRBV7-2 with TRBJ2-1. Germline assignment: CDR1 SGHTA and CDR2 FQGNSA. This CDR3 has 13 amino acids. The CDR3 spells CASSLAVGNEQFF.

The chain employs TRBV6-2 or TRBV6-3 and TRBJ2-1; no DNA is available, so the TRBD2 call from TCRdb remains unchecked. CDR1 is MNHEY and CDR2 is SVGEGT in the germline V gene. The length of the CDR3 is 14 residues. CDR3 sequence: CATREAGGPNEQFF.

The chain is built from TRBV9 and TRBJ2-7; lacking DNA, the TRBD1 call made by TCRdb goes unchecked. From germline, CDR1 is SGDLS and CDR2 YYNGEE. The CDR3 is 14 residues long. CDR3 residues: CASSGRDARVEQYF. The full variable domain, in which reference TRBV9 and TRBJ2-7 provide the parts outside the CDR3, is DSGVTQTPKHLITATGQRVTLRCSPRSGDLSVYWYQQSLDQGLQFLIQYYNGEERAKGNILERFSAQQFPDLHSELNLSSLELGDSALYFCASSGRDARVEQYFGPGTRLTVT.

The chain links TRBV20-1 to TRBJ2-4; the TCRdb D gene call, TRBD1, has no DNA to confirm it. The V gene's germline CDR1 is DFQATT and CDR2 SNEGSKA (reference sequence). The CDR3 is 16 residues long. CDR3 loop: CSATTPGMGAKNIQYF.

The chain couples TRBV6-1 to TRBJ2-5; absent DNA, TCRdb's TRBD2 call cannot be checked. Germline V gene data show CDR1 as MNHNS and CDR2 as SASEGT. CDR3 size: 13 residues. The CDR3 reads CASSSLRMETQYF.

The chain recombines TRBV7-8 with TRBJ2-3; TCRdb designates TRBD2, a call that cannot be tested without DNA. The CDR3 length is 19 residues. Germline V lookup: CDR1 SGHVS, CDR2 FQNEAQ. This CDR3 reads CASSPSWGGTSASTDTQYF.